This TCR beta chain is drawn from a study of T cells in Graves' hyperthyroidism and ophthalmopathy. The germline V and J ends were trimmed by 0 bases and 1 base, with 6 bases remaining between them. The CDR3 consists of 14 residues. Germline values: CDR1 SGDLS, CDR2 YYNGEE. Overall study findings and caveats: Most expanded thyroid clonotypes above 0.001 recurred in blood. The authors' 13 V-J model separated ophthalmopathy from stable hyperthyroidism.

Inclusion characteristics of ophthalmopathy patients comprised a Clinical Activity Score of at least 3, a NOSPECS grade of at least 4, and duration under 3 months. This clonotype occurred a few times. The target antigen is unknown. RNA transcripts yielded amplified TCR beta CDR3 regions. The study used the HTBI primer set for a first-round RT-PCR of the TCR CDR3. TCRdb reanalysed the multiplex PCR reads using MiXCR and keeps one entry per CDR3 protein. Of approximately 350,000 distinct CDR3 sequences listed, roughly 15% are singletons. This receptor was identified in a woman in her fifties or sixties with Graves' ophthalmopathy. The V and J genes are TRBV9 and TRBJ2-3; D not resolved. Input material: blood. The CDR3 sequence is CASSVGPGTDTQYF. As DNA, the CDR3 is TGTGCCAGCAGCGTAGGACCTGGCACAGATACGCAGTATTTT. Full variable domain (missing parts from reference TRBV9 and TRBJ2-3): DSGVTQTPKHLITATGQRVTLRCSPRSGDLSVYWYQQSLDQGLQFLIQYYNGEERAKGNILERFSAQQFPDLHSELNLSSLELGDSALYFCASSVGPGTDTQYFGPGTRLTVL.